This T cell receptor (beta chain) derives from a study of technical replicates of blood from a few donors. The CDR3 sequence is 16 residues long. V dropped 2 bases and J dropped 2 bases, with 16 bases sitting between them. The V gene's germline CDR1 is KGHSH and CDR2 LQKENI. Assay: immunoSEQ multiplex PCR; the TCRdb copy retains only in-frame clones and omits some. The sample consists of about 67,000 clones, 95% to 98% of them appearing once. The specimen sequenced was T cells isolated from PBMCs. This chain uses TRBV18 with TRBJ2-7; no clear D gene. This TCR was sampled from a human donor in good health. CDR3 DNA sequence: TGTGCCAGCTCACCAGCTTGGCCAGGTCGGACCTACGAGCAGTACTTC. It specifies CASSPAWPGRTYEQYF.